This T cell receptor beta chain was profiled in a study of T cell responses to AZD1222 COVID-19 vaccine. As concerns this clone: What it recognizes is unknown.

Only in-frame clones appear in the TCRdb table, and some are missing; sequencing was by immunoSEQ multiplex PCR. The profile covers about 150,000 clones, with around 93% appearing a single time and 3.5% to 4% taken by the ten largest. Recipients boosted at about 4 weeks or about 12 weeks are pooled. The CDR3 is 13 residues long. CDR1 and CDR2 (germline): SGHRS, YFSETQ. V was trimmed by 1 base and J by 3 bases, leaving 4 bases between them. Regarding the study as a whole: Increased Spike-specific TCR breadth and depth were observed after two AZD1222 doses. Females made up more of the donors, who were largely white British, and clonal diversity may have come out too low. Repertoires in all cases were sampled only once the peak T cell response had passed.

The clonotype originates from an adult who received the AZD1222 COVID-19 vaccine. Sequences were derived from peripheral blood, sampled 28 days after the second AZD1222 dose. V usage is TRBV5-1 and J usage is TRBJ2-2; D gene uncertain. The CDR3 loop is CASSLSYTGELFF. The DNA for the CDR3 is TGCGCCAGCAGCTTGTCCTACACCGGGGAGCTGTTTTTT.